This TCR beta chain was captured by sequencing in a study of blood T cell repertoires in COVID-19. Background on the study: Sample material is recorded as cDNA or gDNA derived from T cells, B-cell-depleted T cells, or PBMCs.

The assay was immunoSEQ multiplex PCR, and TCRdb's table has in-frame clones only and misses some. Of 400,000 to 550,000 clones in the sample, about 90% were seen once. This study enrolled people aged about 18 to 100 from about two dozen US geographic areas. There are 15 residues in the CDR3. The germline CDR1 and CDR2 sequences are KGHSH and LQKENI. Trimming pared 3 bases from V and 3 bases from J, leaving 12 bases between. The sequenced sample consisted of PBMCs or T cells enriched from blood (not recorded which). V gene TRBV18 combines with J gene TRBJ1-5, with D possibly matching TRBD1 (5 bases). The receptor's source is a woman between 18 and 29 years old with acute COVID-19. The chain's CDR3 is CASSPGRGNNQPQHF. As DNA, the CDR3 is TGTGCCAGCTCACCGGGGCGGGGAAACAATCAGCCCCAGCATTTT. The variable domain in full, completed from reference TRBV18 and TRBJ1-5, reads NAGVMQNPRHLVRRRGQEARLRCSPMKGHSHVYWYRQLPEEGLKFMVYLQKENIIDESGMPKERFSAEFPKEGPSILRIQQVVRGDSAAYFCASSPGRGNNQPQHFGDGTRLSIL.